This T cell receptor (beta chain) appears in the sequencing data of a study of response to subunit inactivated influenza vaccine. Study-wide findings and caveats: Authors suggested each seasonal flu vaccination may recruit only limited numbers of new T cells.

The CDR3 is 11 amino acids. The germline V gene has CDR1 SQVTM and CDR2 ANQGSEA. Trimming shortened V by 3 bases and J by 2 bases, and 4 bases separated the two germline ends. The table lists this clonotype with many counts. Its specificity is unknown. MiXCR, run by TCRdb on the RT-PCR reads, gives a single entry per CDR3 protein. The repertoire holds roughly 710,000 distinct CDR3 sequences, with roughly 15% as singletons. The rearrangement joins TRBV29-1 to TRBJ1-1, with no clear D. Sample: PBMCs from blood, taken less than 15 days before vaccination. The clonotype comes from a man aged 50 to 59 who received an inactivated influenza vaccine. CDR3 loop: CSVEENTEAFF. The CDR3 region has the DNA TGCAGCGTTGAGGAAAACACTGAAGCTTTCTTT.